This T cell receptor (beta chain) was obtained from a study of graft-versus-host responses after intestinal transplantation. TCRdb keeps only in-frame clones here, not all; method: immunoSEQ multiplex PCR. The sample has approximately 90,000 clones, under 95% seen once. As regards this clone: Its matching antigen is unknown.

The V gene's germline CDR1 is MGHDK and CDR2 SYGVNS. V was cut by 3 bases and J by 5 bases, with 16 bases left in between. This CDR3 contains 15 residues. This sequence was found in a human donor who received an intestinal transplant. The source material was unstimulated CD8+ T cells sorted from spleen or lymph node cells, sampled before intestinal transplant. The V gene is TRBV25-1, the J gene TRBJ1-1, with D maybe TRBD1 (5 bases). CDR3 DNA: TGTGCCAGCAGTGAGCTCGGACAATTGGGGACTGAAGCTTTCTTT. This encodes CASSELGQLGTEAFF.